This TCR beta chain was obtained from a study of graft-versus-host responses after intestinal transplantation (dated by TCRdb to the early 2020s). In the study overall: The transplants that recipients got were multivisceral, liver-intestinal, or isolated intestinal. Anti-thymocyte globulin induction was given to all recipients, followed by maintenance tacrolimus and steroids for approximately three years. Bulk TCR-beta CDR3 sequencing was used to track graft-versus-host and host-versus-graft alloreactive T cell clones in the graft, circulation and bone marrow after intestinal transplantation. To identify alloreactive clones, pre-transplant mixed lymphocyte reaction products were sequenced and then compared with unstimulated pre-transplant donor and recipient T cells. The cohort enrolled around 25 intestinal transplant recipients including one retransplant, and a few patients lacking pretransplant specimens were excluded. Donor T cell macrochimerism was defined as a peak of at least 4% donor T cells among recipient peripheral blood mononuclear cells. Rather than going through the commercial service, samples from a few later patients were sequenced in-house on an Illumina MiSeq and processed with MiXCR. General study outcomes and caveats: In patients with donor T cell macrochimerism, the allografts had high GvH to HvG T cell clonal ratios. Early after transplant, peak levels of circulating GvH clones were associated with declines in HvG clones. GvH clones were detected in recipient bone marrow, and some appeared earlier in ileal mucosa or blood, consistent with an intestinal mucosal origin. The relatively low number and heterogeneity of intestinal transplant patients limited the conclusions.

Library preparation employed the immunoSEQ multiplex PCR assay. For most patients, genomic DNA was isolated using the Qiagen DNeasy Blood and Tissue Kit and was shipped frozen to Adaptive Biotechnologies for TCR sequencing. For most patients, high-throughput TCR-beta CDR3 sequencing of genomic DNA was performed by Adaptive Biotechnologies. Processing in the source paper ran as follows. Adaptive's ImmunoSEQ software supplied the TCR sequencing data for 18 patients, while MiXCR and VDJtools were used to process three other patients. To correct CD4 versus CD8 sorting errors, sequences present in both subsets at a frequency ratio below 5:1 were removed. CDR3 nucleotide sequences shared between donor and recipient were removed because the origin of such sequences could not be assigned. To be classed as alloreactive, a clone needed at least 2-fold expansion over unstimulated cells and a minimum CFSE-low frequency of 0.002% (template counts) or 0.001% (read counts). A clone was considered mappable if detected in the sequenced pre-transplant spleen, lymph node, or MLR CFSE-low populations of the donor or recipient. The cumulative frequency of alloreactive clones was calculated as a percentage of all sequences, weighted by copy number. TCRdb took this table from immuneACCESS and kept in-frame rearrangements with V and J called. Such tables lack part of the clones; where checked against another copy, unresolved V genes explain under half of the gap, and the rest is unexplained. The DNA gave D and trimming, while V, J and clone size come from that table. This sample comprises about 59,000 clones, approximately 94% of them detected only once. Together, the top ten hold about 0.41% of the sample.

The V and J ends are trimmed by 4 bases and 6 bases, leaving 22 bases between them. From cysteine to phenylalanine, the CDR3 is 17 amino acids long. Of the read, only the CDR3 DNA is kept; its 51 bases are in frame from base 1. CDR1 and CDR2 are drawn from the germline V gene (reference sequence): LNHDA, SQIVND. This specimen's time point label, interpreted: cells obtained before transplantation from donor or recipient. CD3+CD4+ and CD3+CD8+ populations were FACS-sorted from unstimulated pre-transplant donor and recipient cells taken from spleen or lymph nodes. Comment on this clone: Its antigen is still unknown. One base away there is no much larger clone; base qualities are not given.

The source was unstimulated CD4+ T cells sorted from spleen or lymph node cells, collected before transplant. The receptor comes from a human donor who was the organ donor for an intestinal transplant. The chain uses TRBV19 and TRBJ1-5; the D gene is possibly TRBD1, with 6 bases matching. The nucleotide sequence is given as TGTGCCAGTAGTAGAAAGGGATACAAGGCCAGGGGTCAGCCCCAGCATTTT. Its translation reads: CASSRKGYKARGQPQHF.